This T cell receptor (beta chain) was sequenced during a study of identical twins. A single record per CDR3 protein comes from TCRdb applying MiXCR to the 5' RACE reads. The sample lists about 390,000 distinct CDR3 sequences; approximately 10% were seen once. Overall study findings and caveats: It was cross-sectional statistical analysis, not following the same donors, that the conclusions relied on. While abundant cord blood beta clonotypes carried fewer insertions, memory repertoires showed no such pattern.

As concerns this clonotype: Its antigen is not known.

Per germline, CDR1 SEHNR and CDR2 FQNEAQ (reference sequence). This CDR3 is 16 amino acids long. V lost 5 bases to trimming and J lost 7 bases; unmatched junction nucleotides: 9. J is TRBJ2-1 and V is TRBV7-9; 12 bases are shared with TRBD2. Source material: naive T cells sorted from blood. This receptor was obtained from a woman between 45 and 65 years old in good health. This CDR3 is CASSTSGLAGRNEQFF. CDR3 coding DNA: TGTGCCAGCAGCACCTCGGGACTAGCGGGTCGGAATGAGCAGTTCTTC.